The 14 T cell receptor beta chains below all came from one sample that was sequenced in a study of post-analysis software for immune sequencing data. Findings and limits, study-wide: TRBV5-6, TRBV5-1 and TRBV20-1 belonged to a set of about five TRBV segments that were more frequent in patients than controls.

These TCRs' antigens remain unknown. Unique molecular identifiers featured in each of the TCR beta cDNA libraries. In TCRdb, the PCR reads were re-called with MiXCR into one record per CDR3 protein. This sample carries approximately 260,000 distinct CDR3 sequences, just over 35% of them seen once, and the ten largest clones take around 4.8%. Sequenced: blood. The receptors were sampled from a girl under 18 with multiple sclerosis.

In the case of this clonotype: A much larger clone differs from this one at a single base, so this may be a read error. The chain carries TRBV28 and TRBJ1-5; D possibly corresponds to TRBD1 (5 bases). Deletions cut 6 bases from V and 2 bases from J, with 11 bases between. The CDR3 sequence is 14 residues long. Germline values: CDR1 MDHEN, CDR2 SYDVKM. The CDR3 region is CASRGRGRNQPQHF. The CDR3 nucleotides are TGTGCCAGCAGGGGACGGGGTCGCAATCAGCCCCAGCATTTT. Full variable domain (outside the CDR3, taken from reference TRBV28 and TRBJ1-5): DVKVTQSSRYLVKRTGEKVFLECVQDMDHENMFWYRQDPGLGLRLIYFSYDVKMKEKGDIPEGYSVSREKKERFSLILESASTNQTSMYLCASRGRGRNQPQHFGDGTRLSIL.

This clonotype occurred many times. This chain links TRBV12-3 or TRBV12-4 with TRBJ2-1, with a possible D match to TRBD2 (6 bases). This CDR3 is built from 14 residues. Trimming stripped 6 bases from V and 2 bases from J, with 11 bases between. The CDR3 here is CASSLRGAYNEQFF. The DNA for the CDR3 is TGTGCCAGCAGCCTTCGCGGGGCCTACAATGAGCAGTTCTTC.

The V call is TRBV7-2, the J call TRBJ2-1, with 13 positions matching TRBD2. V trimming: 9 bases; J trimming: 6 bases; junction bases outside the gene matches: 5. There are 14 residues in the CDR3. Germline values: CDR1 SGHTA, CDR2 FQGNSA. The CDR3 protein is CASTGTSGINEQFF. The CDR3 DNA follows: TGTGCCAGTACCGGGACTAGCGGGATCAATGAGCAGTTCTTC.

This clonotype came up many times. This rearrangement joins TRBV15 to TRBJ1-1, with 7 bases identical to TRBD1. Trimming took 5 bases from V and 4 from J; bases not matched to a gene: 7. CDR3 length: 14 residues. Germline V gene data show CDR1 as LNHNV and CDR2 as YYDKDF (reference sequence). CDR3 region: CATSLDRAATEAFF. CDR3 DNA sequence: TGTGCCACCAGCCTCGACAGGGCCGCCACTGAAGCTTTCTTT.

This clonotype was detected ten times or more. The CDR3 DNA is TGCGCCAGCAGCTTGACTGCGGACACAGATACGCAGTATTTT. Its translation: CASSLTADTDTQYF. The rearrangement uses TRBV5-1 and TRBJ2-3, with D unresolved. This CDR3 is built from 14 residues. Trimming cost V 1 base and J 2 bases, with 8 bases left between them. CDR1 and CDR2 (germline): SGHRS, YFSETQ. Full variable domain (outside the CDR3, taken from reference TRBV5-1 and TRBJ2-3): KAGVTQTPRYLIKTRGQQVTLSCSPISGHRSVSWYQQTPGQGLQFLFEYFSETQRNKGNFPGRFSGRQFSNSRSEMNVSTLELGDSALYLCASSLTADTDTQYFGPGTRLTVL.

The chain has TRBV5-1 and TRBJ2-1; possibly TRBD2 for D (6 bases). The V end lost 5 bases, the J end lost 3 bases, and 6 bases lay between the germline ends. This CDR3 is 12 amino acids long. Germline values: CDR1 SGHRS, CDR2 YFSETQ. For the CDR3, the DNA is TGCGCCAGCAGGGAGGGCTACAATGAGCAGTTCTTC. It is translated as CASREGYNEQFF.

The V gene is TRBV5-1, the J gene TRBJ2-3; no clear D. Germline V lookup: CDR1 SGHRS, CDR2 YFSETQ. The CDR3 loop spans 14 amino acids. V lost 1 base, J lost 6 bases, and 12 bases lay in between. CDR3: CASSLRPPTDTQYF. The CDR3 region has the DNA TGCGCCAGCAGCTTGAGACCTCCAACGGATACGCAGTATTTT.

This clonotype was recorded many times. The V gene is TRBV2, the J gene TRBJ2-5; a weak D match, TRBD2 (6 bases). V was trimmed by 0 bases and J by 7 bases, leaving 15 bases between them. The CDR3 totals 15 residues. Germline values: CDR1 SNHLY, CDR2 FYNNEI. The DNA for the CDR3 is TGTGCCAGCAGTGAAGCGGGGGAGGACCTTCCGACCCAGTACTTC. Translation gives CASSEAGEDLPTQYF.

In regard to this clonotype: This may arise from a read error, as a much more abundant clone is one base away. The chain combines TRBV29-1 with TRBJ1-1; D ambiguous. Germline V lookup: CDR1 SQVTM, CDR2 ANQGSEA. The CDR3 totals 14 residues. Trimming pared 7 bases from V and 3 bases from J, leaving 18 bases between. The CDR3 region has the DNA TGCAGCGGCCGGCAGGTCTCCGTGGACACTGAAGCTTTCTTT. Amino acid sequence: CSGRQVSVDTEAFF. The full variable domain, with the rest looked up from reference TRBV29-1 and TRBJ1-1, is SAVISQKPSRDICQRGTSLTIQCQVDSQVTMMFWYRQQPGQSLTLIATANQGSEATYESGFVIDKFPISRPNLTFSTLTVSNMSPEDSSIYLCSGRQVSVDTEAFFGQGTRLTVV.

A remark on this clonotype: A junction end diverges from the germline sequence, so it may reflect a read error. This chain links TRBV6-6 with TRBJ2-3, with 9 nucleotides matching TRBD1. The CDR3 contains 15 residues. CDR1 is MNHNY, CDR2 SVGAGI, per germline (reference sequence). CDR3: CVSSRTGASTDTQYF. The CDR3 nucleotides read TGTGTCAGCAGCAGGACAGGGGCTAGCACAGATACGCAGTATTTT.

To note about this clonotype: A clone one base away is much larger, so this may be a read error. The rearrangement uses TRBV7-2 and TRBJ1-1, with D perhaps TRBD1 (6 bases). The germline V gene has CDR1 SGHTA and CDR2 FQGNSA. Trimming shortened V by 3 bases and J by 3 bases, and 8 bases separated the two germline ends. There are 13 residues in the CDR3. The CDR3 here is CASSLGAHTEAFF. DNA of the CDR3: TGTGCCAGCAGCTTGGGGGCCCACACTGAAGCTTTCTTT. Full variable domain (rest looked up from reference TRBV7-2 and TRBJ1-1): GAGVSQSPSNKVTEKGKDVELRCDPISGHTALYWYRQSLGQGLEFLIYFQGNSAPDKSGLPSDRFSAERTGGSVSTLTIQRTQQEDSAVYLCASSLGAHTEAFFGQGTRLTVV.

This chain uses TRBV5-1 with TRBJ2-6; D tentatively fits TRBD1 or TRBD2 (5 bases each). CDR1 and CDR2 from the germline V gene are SGHRS and YFSETQ. The CDR3 is 16 residues long. V gave up 1 base and J gave up 2 bases, with 10 bases separating them. CDR3 residues: CASSLPGTTGANVLTF. Written as DNA, the CDR3 is TGCGCCAGCAGCTTGCCAGGGACCACTGGGGCCAACGTCCTGACTTTC.

This clonotype was observed a few times. The chain uses TRBV14 and TRBJ1-1; TRBD1 aligns across 8 bases. The germline gives CDR1 SGHDN, CDR2 FVKESK. Trimming took 2 bases from V and 1 from J; bases not matched to a gene: 6. This CDR3 contains 16 residues. The CDR3, as DNA: TGTGCCAGCAGCCAACTACCGGGACAGGAGAACACTGAAGCTTTCTTT. This encodes CASSQLPGQENTEAFF.

This clonotype has only a few counts. This rearrangement joins TRBV6-1 to TRBJ1-5, with a tentative D call TRBD1 (5 bases). The CDR3 has 16 residues. Per the germline V gene, CDR1 is MNHNS and CDR2 is SASEGT. V lost 6 bases and J 0 bases, leaving 15 bases between the germline ends. As DNA, the CDR3 is TGTGCCAGCAGCCTCCCCTGGGACTATAGCAATCAGCCCCAGCATTTT. Residues: CASSLPWDYSNQPQHF.